Included here is one TCR beta chain sequence, with context. Its cognate antigen is unknown. These data belong to a study of vaccination effects on CD4 cells after COVID-19. Whole-study findings and limits: Marked clonal contraction of both clone types appeared late after vaccination. Few convalescent patients and no early post-infection timepoints were included in the study.

Method: immunoSEQ multiplex PCR; TCRdb's copy keeps in-frame clones and lacks some. Found here are more than 60,000 clones, about 67% of them singletons; the top ten hold 2% to 2.5%. Upon completion of about ten days in culture, CD4+ T cells were isolated. The cohort was immunized with two doses of either the BNT162b2 or mRNA-1273 vaccine. The authors replaced half the medium with IL-2 medium on days 3 and 7. The CDR3 runs to 13 residues. Trimming took off 5 bases at V and 5 bases at J, with 12 bases between the two ends. This specimen was CD4+ T cells from PBMCs cultured without peptide, taken after COVID-19 vaccination. This receptor was obtained from a human donor who received a COVID-19 vaccine. The rearrangement uses TRBV12-3 or TRBV12-4 and TRBJ1-1; a possible D gene is TRBD1 (6 bases). For the CDR3, the DNA is TGTGCCAGCAGTAACAGGGTCTGGACTGAAGCTTTCTTT. It is translated as CASSNRVWTEAFF.